The following is a T cell receptor (beta chain) sequence with its context. Once RNA had been extracted, it was reverse transcribed into cDNA to act as the sequencing template. The repertoire was sequenced with immunoSEQ multiplex PCR; TCRdb's copy has only in-frame clones and lacks some. Seen here are over 100,000 clones, approximately 49% observed once, and the top ten hold 18%. Sorting from PBMCs produced CD4+ and CD8+ T cells. This record belongs to a study of CD8+ T cells in alopecia areata. At the level of the study: Among treated patients, oral tofacitinib was administered at 5 to 10 mg twice daily.

Germline V gene lookup returns CDR1 LNHNV and CDR2 YYDKDF (reference sequence). V shed 3 bases and J shed 0 bases, with 14 bases lying between them. The CDR3 totals 16 residues. Sequences were derived from CD8+ T cells sorted from blood, sampled at week 0. This sequence originates from a human donor with alopecia areata. The gene calls are TRBV15 and TRBJ1-2; D not certain. CDR3 sequence (DNA): TGTGCCACCAGCAGCAGAGGCAGCAGCCCTAACTATGGCTACACCTTC. This translates into CATSSRGSSPNYGYTF.